A single sample gave rise to the 25 T cell receptor beta chains below, sequenced in a study of blood T cell repertoires in COVID-19. Profiling relied on immunoSEQ multiplex PCR, and the TCRdb table lists in-frame clones only, not all of them. The sample lists hundreds of thousands of clones, about 88% occurring once. The sequenced sample was peripheral blood. Source of these receptors: a woman aged 40 to 50 who had recovered from COVID-19.

A remark on this clone: The junction does not match germline at one end; this may be a read error. J is TRBJ2-5 and V is TRBV11-2, with a tentative D call TRBD2 (6 bases). Germline V gene data show CDR1 as SGHAT and CDR2 as FQNNGV. This CDR3 spans 13 amino acids. CDR3 sequence reads: CASSFGTQGTQYF. CDR3 bases: TGTGCCAGCAGCTTCGGGACTCAAGGGACCCAGTACTTC.

This chain connects TRBV24-1 to TRBJ2-6; TRBD1 might be the D (5 bases). The CDR3 has 16 amino acids. Germline CDR1 KGHDR, CDR2 SFDVKD. The V and J ends lost 3 bases and 2 bases respectively, with 10 bases between them. The CDR3 loop is CATSDTRVPGANVLTF. CDR3 coding DNA: TGTGCCACCAGTGATACCAGGGTACCTGGGGCCAACGTCCTGACTTTC.

V gene TRBV7-2 combines with J gene TRBJ2-5; tentative D call: TRBD2 (6 bases). The V end was cut by 3 bases, the J end by 5 bases, with 16 bases between. The V gene's germline CDR1 is SGHTA and CDR2 FQGNSA. This CDR3 spans 15 amino acids. The CDR3 DNA reads TGTGCCAGCAGCTTGGGGGGAAAGGGCTCGGAGACCCAGTACTTC. Its translation: CASSLGGKGSETQYF.

V gene TRBV7-9 combines with J gene TRBJ2-1; 9 bases map to TRBD2. This CDR3 is 17 amino acids long. V dropped 5 bases and J dropped 0; count of bases not matched to a gene: 8. From germline, CDR1 is SEHNR and CDR2 FQNEAQ (reference sequence). Here the CDR3 reads CASSPYSGSSSYNEQFF. CDR3 bases: TGTGCCAGCAGCCCGTATAGCGGGAGCAGCTCCTACAATGAGCAGTTCTTC.

Comments on this clone: The junction does not match germline at one end; this may be a read error. The CDR3 region has the DNA TGCGCCAGCAGCCAACTTGGGACAGGGGGCGTCTTACTCAACTTC. Its protein product is CASSQLGTGGVLLNF. The chain has TRBV4-1 and TRBJ2-5; 12 nucleotides match TRBD1. The CDR3 is 15 residues long. Germline CDR1 and CDR2: MGHRA and YSYEKL.

This chain joins TRBV5-5 and TRBJ2-2, with D tentatively TRBD1 (7 bases). Germline CDR1 SGHKS, CDR2 YYEKEE (reference sequence). The CDR3 is 14 amino acids. With 3 bases removed from V and 5 bases from J, the gap between germline ends came to 11 bases. This CDR3 is CASSSRGETGELFF. The CDR3 DNA reads TGTGCCAGCAGCTCCAGGGGGGAAACCGGGGAGCTGTTTTTT.

V is TRBV18 and J is TRBJ2-3; 7 bases align to TRBD2. Germline CDR1 reads KGHSH; CDR2 reads LQKENI. V trimming: 6 bases; J trimming: 1 base; junction bases outside the gene matches: 10. There are 16 residues in the CDR3. In DNA, the CDR3 is TGTGCCAGCTCCCCGTTTAGCAGCGGGGGCACAGATACGCAGTATTTT. Protein product: CASSPFSSGGTDTQYF.

DNA for the CDR3: TGTGCCAGCAGCCCGACAGGGCGGCCAGATACGCAGTATTTT. Translated: CASSPTGRPDTQYF. The chain couples TRBV3-1 (or the pseudogene TRBV3-2) to TRBJ2-3; 7 bases fit TRBD1. The V and J ends lost 4 bases and 4 bases, in that order; junction bases with no gene match: 5. CDR3 length equals 14 residues. CDR1 LGHDT and CDR2 YNNKEL come from the germline V gene (reference sequence).

This chain uses TRBV5-5 with TRBJ2-5; tentatively, D is TRBD2 (6 bases). The CDR3 has 13 residues. Germline CDR1 and CDR2: SGHKS and YYEKEE (reference sequence). Trimming pared 4 bases from V and 2 bases from J, leaving 9 bases between. The chain's CDR3 is CASSAGIQETQYF. CDR3 bases: TGTGCCAGCAGCGCGGGAATTCAAGAGACCCAGTACTTC.

The chain has TRBV12-3 or TRBV12-4 and TRBJ2-7; no firm D call. The V and J ends lost 3 bases and 3 bases respectively, with 3 bases between them. This CDR3 region has 11 residues. CDR3 region: CASSFGYEQYF. The DNA for the CDR3 is TGTGCCAGCAGTTTCGGCTACGAGCAGTACTTC.

This rearrangement joins TRBV19 to TRBJ2-5, with 8 bases that match TRBD1. CDR3 length: 13 residues. The germline V gene encodes CDR1 LNHDA and CDR2 SQIVND (reference sequence). Unmatched junction bases numbered 5, after V lost 6 bases and J lost 5 bases. For the CDR3, the DNA is TGTGCCAGTAGCAGGGGGCGGTGGGAGACCCAGTACTTC. Encoded protein: CASSRGRWETQYF.

This sequence joins TRBV23-1 and TRBJ2-7; TRBD1 matches 7 bases. TRBV23-1 is flagged as an ORF with uncertain function. V lost 8 bases, J lost 4 bases, and 20 bases stayed unmatched. This CDR3 is 17 amino acids long. The CDR3 DNA reads TGCGCCAGCGGATCTGAAAACAGGGGTCGACCCTGTTACGAGCAGTACTTC. It encodes CASGSENRGRPCYEQYF.

The chain has TRBV4-3 and TRBJ2-2; 10 positions match TRBD1. CDR3 length: 15 residues. CDR1 is LGHNA, CDR2 YSLEER, per germline. The ends lost 6 bases at V and 6 bases at J; junction bases unmatched: 7. The CDR3 nucleotides are TGCGCCAGCAGAGGTCGGACAGGGGGTCCCGGGGAGCTGTTTTTT. It encodes CASRGRTGGPGELFF.

The J gene is TRBJ1-4, the V gene TRBV6-6; no firm D call. Germline loops: CDR1 MNHNY, CDR2 SVGAGI (reference sequence). With 6 bases removed from V and 6 bases from J, the gap between germline ends came to 8 bases. The CDR3 is 12 residues long. This chain's CDR3 is CASRGRDEKLFF. The CDR3 DNA follows: TGTGCCAGCAGGGGTCGGGATGAAAAACTGTTTTTT.

This clone was seen just once. The chain is built from TRBV19 and TRBJ2-5, with TRBD1 identical over 8 bases. The CDR3 runs 14 residues. Germline V gene lookup returns CDR1 LNHDA and CDR2 SQIVND (reference sequence). V lost 4 bases to trimming and J lost 4 bases; unmatched junction nucleotides: 5. CDR3 nucleotide sequence: TGTGCCAGTAGTAGGACAGGGATCAGAGAGACCCAGTACTTC. Translation gives CASSRTGIRETQYF.

The chain combines TRBV7-2 with TRBJ1-1; TRBD1 agrees at 9 bases. The ends lost 5 bases at V and 1 base at J; junction bases unmatched: 5. The CDR3 runs 15 residues. Per the germline V gene, CDR1 is SGHTA and CDR2 is FQGNSA. As DNA, the CDR3 is TGTGCCAGCAGCCCCCAGGACAGGGGGAACACTGAAGCTTTCTTT. This codes for CASSPQDRGNTEAFF.

The genes are TRBV7-2 and TRBJ2-5; 10 nucleotides match TRBD2. Germline CDR1 SGHTA, CDR2 FQGNSA. V dropped 0 bases and J dropped 5; count of bases not matched to a gene: 9. This CDR3 has 17 residues. CDR3 residues: CASSLAPLAGARETQYF. The CDR3 nucleotides are TGTGCCAGCAGCTTAGCCCCCCTAGCGGGGGCCCGGGAGACCCAGTACTTC. The variable domain in full, with the rest retrieved from reference TRBV7-2 and TRBJ2-5, is GAGVSQSPSNKVTEKGKDVELRCDPISGHTALYWYRQSLGQGLEFLIYFQGNSAPDKSGLPSDRFSAERTGGSVSTLTIQRTQQEDSAVYLCASSLAPLAGARETQYFGPGTRLLVL.

This clone was observed a handful of times. The chain employs TRBV9 and TRBJ1-2; D gene unclear. This CDR3 contains 15 residues. V was clipped by 0 bases and J by 2 bases, with 11 bases between them. Looked up from germline, CDR1 is SGDLS and CDR2 is YYNGEE. In DNA form, the CDR3 reads TGTGCCAGCAGCGTAGCGGAGGGCTACAACTATGGCTACACCTTC. It specifies CASSVAEGYNYGYTF.

The rearrangement joins TRBV11-3 to TRBJ2-1; perhaps TRBD2 as D (6 bases). The CDR3 is made up of 13 amino acids. Germline V gene lookup returns CDR1 SGHNT and CDR2 YENEEA. The ends were cut back, 5 bases at V and 5 bases at J, with 10 bases in the middle. The CDR3 sequence is CASSLSGNNEQFF. CDR3 DNA sequence: TGTGCCAGCAGCCTTAGCGGCAACAATGAGCAGTTCTTC.

The chain links TRBV12-3 or TRBV12-4 to TRBJ2-2; D gene unclear. The CDR3 extends over 13 amino acids. V was clipped by 1 base and J by 3 bases, with 3 bases between them. CDR3 protein: CASSLGHTGELFF. CDR3 nucleotides: TGTGCCAGCAGTTTAGGGCACACCGGGGAGCTGTTTTTT.

The gene calls are TRBV28 and TRBJ2-2; 11 bases line up with TRBD1. The ends lost 5 bases at V and 6 bases at J; junction bases unmatched: 5. The V gene's germline CDR1 is MDHEN and CDR2 SYDVKM. CDR3 length equals 15 residues. In DNA, the CDR3 is TGTGCCAGCAGTAGAGGGGGACAGGGGGCCGGGGAGCTGTTTTTT. Translated, it gives CASSRGGQGAGELFF.

The genes are TRBV5-5 and TRBJ2-7; 10 bases line up with TRBD1. In germline, CDR1 is SGHKS, CDR2 YYEKEE (reference sequence). CDR3 size: 16 residues. The junction had 12 bases not matched to a gene; V was cut back by 3 bases and J by 6 bases. The CDR3 spells CASSYPPGQGTLEQYF. In DNA form, the CDR3 reads TGTGCCAGCAGCTACCCCCCGGGACAGGGGACTCTCGAGCAGTACTTC.

The rearrangement uses TRBV19 and TRBJ2-3, with TRBD2 matching 7 bases. The CDR3 is 16 residues long. Looked up from germline, CDR1 is LNHDA and CDR2 is SQIVND (reference sequence). V was clipped by 4 bases and J by 1 base; unmatched bases: 8. CDR3: CASSRVEAGGTDTQYF. The CDR3 DNA reads as TGTGCCAGTAGTAGGGTCGAGGCGGGGGGCACAGATACGCAGTATTTT. The full variable domain, with the rest looked up from reference TRBV19 and TRBJ2-3, is DGGITQSPKYLFRKEGQNVTLSCEQNLNHDAMYWYRQDPGQGLRLIYYSQIVNDFQKGDIAEGYSVSREKKESFPLTVTSAQKNPTAFYLCASSRVEAGGTDTQYFGPGTRLTVL.

J is TRBJ2-5 and V is TRBV5-1; possible D gene TRBD1, 6 bases. The CDR3 length is 15 residues. Per the germline V gene, CDR1 is SGHRS and CDR2 is YFSETQ. V shed 1 base and J shed 1 base, with 11 bases lying between them. The CDR3 nucleotides are TGCGCCAGCAGCTTGATTGGGGGCCCCCAAGAGACCCAGTACTTC. Translating it yields CASSLIGGPQETQYF.

The V call is TRBV2, the J call TRBJ2-4, with 12 nucleotides matching TRBD2. Trimming at V came to 6 bases and at J to 9 bases, leaving 12 bases not matched to a gene. Germline values: CDR1 SNHLY, CDR2 FYNNEI. This CDR3 has 16 residues. This chain's CDR3 is CASRGTTSGGLGIQYF. The DNA for the CDR3 is TGTGCCAGCAGGGGTACGACTAGCGGGGGCCTGGGCATTCAGTACTTC.